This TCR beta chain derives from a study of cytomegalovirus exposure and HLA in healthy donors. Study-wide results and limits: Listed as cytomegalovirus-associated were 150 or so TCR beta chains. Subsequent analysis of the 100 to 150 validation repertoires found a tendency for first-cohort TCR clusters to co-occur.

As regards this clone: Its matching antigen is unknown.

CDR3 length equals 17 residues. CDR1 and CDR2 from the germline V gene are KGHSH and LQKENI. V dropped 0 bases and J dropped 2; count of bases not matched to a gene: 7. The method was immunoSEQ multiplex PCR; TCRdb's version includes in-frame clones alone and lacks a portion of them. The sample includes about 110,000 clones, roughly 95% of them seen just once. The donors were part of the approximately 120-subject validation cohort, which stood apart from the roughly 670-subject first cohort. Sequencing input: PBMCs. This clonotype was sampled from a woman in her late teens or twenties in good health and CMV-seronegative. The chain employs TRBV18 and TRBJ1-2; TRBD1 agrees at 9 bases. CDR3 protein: CASSPPNRGQVNYGYTF. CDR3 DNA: TGTGCCAGCTCACCACCTAACAGGGGGCAGGTGAACTATGGCTACACCTTC.